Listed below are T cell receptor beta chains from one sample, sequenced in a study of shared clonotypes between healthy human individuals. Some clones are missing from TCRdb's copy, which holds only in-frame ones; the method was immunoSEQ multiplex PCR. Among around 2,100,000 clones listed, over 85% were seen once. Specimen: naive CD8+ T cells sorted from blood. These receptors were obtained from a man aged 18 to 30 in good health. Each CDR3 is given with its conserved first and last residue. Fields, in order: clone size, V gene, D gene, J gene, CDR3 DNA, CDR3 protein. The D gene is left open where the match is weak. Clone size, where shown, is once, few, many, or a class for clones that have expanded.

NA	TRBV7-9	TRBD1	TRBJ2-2	TGTGCCAGCAGTTTCCTGACAGGGATGACCGGGGAGCTGTTTTTT	CASSFLTGMTGELFF
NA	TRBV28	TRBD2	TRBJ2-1	TGTGCCAGCAGTTCACCTAGCGGGGGACCTCGGGGAAATGAGCAGTTCTTC	CASSSPSGGPRGNEQFF
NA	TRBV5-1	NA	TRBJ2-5	TGCGCCAGCAGCGCGACGGGAGAAGAGACCCAGTACTTC	CASSATGEETQYF
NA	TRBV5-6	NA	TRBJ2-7	TGTGCCAGCAGCTTGGGAGGGGTGGGGTACGTATCCTACGAGCAGTACTTC	CASSLGGVGYVSYEQYF
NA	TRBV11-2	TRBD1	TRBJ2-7	TGTGCCAGCAGCTTAGTAAGTTTTGGACAGGGAGGCAACGAGCAGTACTTC	CASSLVSFGQGGNEQYF
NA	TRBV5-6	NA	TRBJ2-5	TGTGCCAGCAGCTTCGCAAACAGGGAAGAGACCCAGTACTTC	CASSFANREETQYF
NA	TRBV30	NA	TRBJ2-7	TGTGCCTGGAGTGTAGGCTCGTATTACGAGCAGTACTTC	CAWSVGSYYEQYF
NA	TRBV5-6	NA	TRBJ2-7	TGTGCCAGCAGCTCGCAGGGGGGATCCTACGAGCAGTACTTC	CASSSQGGSYEQYF
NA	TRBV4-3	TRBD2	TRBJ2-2	TGCGCCAGCAGCCAAGATTTGCTAGCGGGCGCCGGACTCACCGGGGAGCTGTTTTTT	CASSQDLLAGAGLTGELFF
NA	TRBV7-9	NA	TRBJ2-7	TGTGCCAGCAGCCCGACTCCGTACGAGCAGTACTTC	CASSPTPYEQYF
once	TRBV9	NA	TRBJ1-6	TGTGCCAGCAGCGTAGAACACAGACCGGATAATTCACCCCTCCACTTT	CASSVEHRPDNSPLHF
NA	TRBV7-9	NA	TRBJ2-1	TGTGCCAGCAGCTTAGCGCGTATGGGTCGGGCAGGTGAGCAGTTCTTC	CASSLARMGRAGEQFF
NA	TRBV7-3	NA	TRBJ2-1	TGTGCCAGCAGCTTTTACGGCGGGGATCAATCTGAGCAGTTCTTC	CASSFYGGDQSEQFF
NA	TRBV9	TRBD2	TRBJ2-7	TGTGCCAGCAGTCATACGGAGGGACTAGAAGGCGAGCAGTACTTC	CASSHTEGLEGEQYF
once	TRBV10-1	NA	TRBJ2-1	TGCGCCAGCAGTGGCCTACGGTGGAGCGGTGAGCAGTTCTTC	CASSGLRWSGEQFF
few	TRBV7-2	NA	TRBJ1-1	TGTGCCAGCGGGGCTACATCGATGAACACTGAAGCTTTCTTT	CASGATSMNTEAFF
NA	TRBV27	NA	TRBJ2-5	TGTGCCAGCAGCCACTCGCAAGGTGACCAGCAAGAGACCCAGTACTTC	CASSHSQGDQQETQYF